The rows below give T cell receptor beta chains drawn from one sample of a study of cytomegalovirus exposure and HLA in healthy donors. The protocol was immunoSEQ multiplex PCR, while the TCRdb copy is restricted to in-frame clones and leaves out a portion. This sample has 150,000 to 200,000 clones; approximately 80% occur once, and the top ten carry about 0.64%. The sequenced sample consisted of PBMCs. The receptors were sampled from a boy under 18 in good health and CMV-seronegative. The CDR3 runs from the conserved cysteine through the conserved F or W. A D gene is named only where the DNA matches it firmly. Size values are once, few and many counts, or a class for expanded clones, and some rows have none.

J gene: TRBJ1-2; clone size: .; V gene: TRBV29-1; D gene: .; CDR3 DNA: TGCAGCGTTATGAGGAACAGGGACGGGGATGGCTACACCTTC; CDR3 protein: CSVMRNRDGDGYTF
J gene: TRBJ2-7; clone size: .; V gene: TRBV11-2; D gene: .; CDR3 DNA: TGTGCCAGCAGCTTTCCGGGCGAGCAGTACTTC; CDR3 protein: CASSFPGEQYF
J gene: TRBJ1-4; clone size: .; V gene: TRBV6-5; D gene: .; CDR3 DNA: TGTGCCAGCAGGAAGGCGGGGGAAGGTGAAAAACTGTTTTTT; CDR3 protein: CASRKAGEGEKLFF
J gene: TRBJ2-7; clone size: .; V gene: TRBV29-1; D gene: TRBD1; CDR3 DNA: TGCAGCGTGGTTCCGGGACAGGGGGCGTCTGAGCAGTACTTC; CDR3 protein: CSVVPGQGASEQYF
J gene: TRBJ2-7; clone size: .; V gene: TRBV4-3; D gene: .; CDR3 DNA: TGCGCCAGCAGCCAAGATCGTTGGGGGCGCCCGCACGAGCAGTACTTC; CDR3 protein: CASSQDRWGRPHEQYF
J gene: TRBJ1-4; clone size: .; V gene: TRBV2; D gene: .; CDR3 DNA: TGTGCCAGCAGTGAGGGTTGGACACTAAAGGCCTATCTGTTTTTT; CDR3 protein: CASSEGWTLKAYLFF
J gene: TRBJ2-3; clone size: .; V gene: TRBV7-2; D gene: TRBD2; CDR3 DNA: TGTGCCAGCAGCTTAAAAACGGGAGGGGCCACAGATACGCAGTATTTT; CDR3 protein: CASSLKTGGATDTQYF
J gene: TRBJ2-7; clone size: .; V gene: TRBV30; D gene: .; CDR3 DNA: TGTGCCTGGAGTGTACGGGGAGGCCCCTACGAGCAGTACTTC; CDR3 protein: CAWSVRGGPYEQYF
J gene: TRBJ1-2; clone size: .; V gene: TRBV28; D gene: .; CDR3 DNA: TGTGCCAGCAGGGACACAGGGCTATATGGCTACACCTTC; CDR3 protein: CASRDTGLYGYTF
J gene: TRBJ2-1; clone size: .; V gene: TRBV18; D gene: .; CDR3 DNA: TGTGCCAGCTCACCACTAGCGGACAATGAGCAGTTCTTC; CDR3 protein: CASSPLADNEQFF
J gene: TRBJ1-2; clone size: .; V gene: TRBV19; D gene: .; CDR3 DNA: TGTGCCAGTAGTAGGGAGGCCTATGGCTACACCTTC; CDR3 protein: CASSREAYGYTF
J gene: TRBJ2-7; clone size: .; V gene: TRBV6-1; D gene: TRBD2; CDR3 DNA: TGTGCCAGCAGTGAGTCGTGGGAGGGCCCCTACGAGCAGTACTTC; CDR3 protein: CASSESWEGPYEQYF
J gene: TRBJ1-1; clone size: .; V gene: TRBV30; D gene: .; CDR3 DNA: TGTGCCTGGGCTACCTCTGGGCGAACTGAAGCTTTCTTT; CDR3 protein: CAWATSGRTEAFF
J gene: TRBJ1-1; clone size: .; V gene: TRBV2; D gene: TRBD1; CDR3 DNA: TGTGCCAGCAGTGACAAGTATACAGGGGCCCGAAGCACTGAAGCTTTCTTT; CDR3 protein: CASSDKYTGARSTEAFF
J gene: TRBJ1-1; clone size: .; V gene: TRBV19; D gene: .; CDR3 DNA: TGTGCCAGTAGTTCAACAGGCCATCTGAACACTGAAGCTTTCTTT; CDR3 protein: CASSSTGHLNTEAFF
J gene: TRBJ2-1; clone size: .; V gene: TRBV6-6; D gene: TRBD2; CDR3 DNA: TGTGCCAGTCAAACCGAGCGGGGGGGCTACAATGAGCAGTTCTTC; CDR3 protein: CASQTERGGYNEQFF
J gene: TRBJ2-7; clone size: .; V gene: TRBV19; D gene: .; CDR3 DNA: TGTGCCAGTAGTGGAGGAAGGGAGGATGCCTACGAGCAGTACTTC; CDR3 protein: CASSGGREDAYEQYF
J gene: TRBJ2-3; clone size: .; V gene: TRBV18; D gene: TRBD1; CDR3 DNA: TGTGCCAGCGTACAGGGGGCGCAAGATACGCAGTATTTT; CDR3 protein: CASVQGAQDTQYF
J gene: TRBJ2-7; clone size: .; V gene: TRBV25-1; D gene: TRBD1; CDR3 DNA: TGTGCCAGCAGTTCGCAACAGGGGCCTGTCTCCTACGAGCAGTACTTC; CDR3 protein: CASSSQQGPVSYEQYF
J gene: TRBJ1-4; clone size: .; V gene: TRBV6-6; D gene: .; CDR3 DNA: TGTGCCAGCAGTCCCGGTCTGGGGGCTGGTAATGAAAAACTGTTTTTT; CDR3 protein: CASSPGLGAGNEKLFF
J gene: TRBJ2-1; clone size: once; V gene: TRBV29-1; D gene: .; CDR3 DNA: TGCAGCGTTTGGTCTCTCGGGGGATCTGAGCAGTTCTTC; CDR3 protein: CSVWSLGGSEQFF